This T cell receptor beta chain was captured by sequencing in a study of identical twins. Template switching added a universal primer binding site, and final cDNA carried unique molecular identifiers. Each CDR3 protein is one row after TCRdb ran MiXCR on the 5' RACE reads. The repertoire holds approximately 550,000 distinct CDR3 sequences, with about a fifth as singletons. With regard to this clonotype: Its specificity is not known.

Regarding the study as a whole: Memory repertoires lacked the insertion deficit that abundant cord blood beta clonotypes showed. The degree of excess twin sharing was weaker in beta out-of-frame sequences.

Germline CDR1 is MDHEN and CDR2 is SYDVKM. This CDR3 is built from 17 residues. Trimming shortened V by 5 bases and J by 4 bases, and 18 bases separated the two germline ends. These data were also filed under a second study, of yellow fever vaccine responses in identical twins. Per that study: Twins' T cell vaccine responses reportedly looked partly convergent, partly personalized.

The sample taken for sequencing was CD4+ T cells sorted from blood. The TCR was taken from a woman aged 18 to 35 in good health. The chain recombines TRBV28 with TRBJ2-6; D possibly corresponds to TRBD1 (6 bases). The CDR3 DNA follows: TGTGCCAGCAGTCCTCGAATAACAGGGTCAGGGGCCAACGTCCTGACTTTC. Its protein product is CASSPRITGSGANVLTF.